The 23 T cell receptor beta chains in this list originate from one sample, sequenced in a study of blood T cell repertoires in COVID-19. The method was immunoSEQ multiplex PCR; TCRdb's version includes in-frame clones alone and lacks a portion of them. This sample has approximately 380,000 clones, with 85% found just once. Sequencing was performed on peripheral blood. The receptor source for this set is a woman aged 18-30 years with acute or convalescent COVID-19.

The CDR3 here is CASSFSGAYGYTF. The CDR3 DNA reads as TGTGCCAGCAGCTTTAGCGGGGCCTATGGCTACACCTTC. The chain employs TRBV7-8 and TRBJ1-2; D perhaps matches TRBD1 (5 bases). This CDR3 has 13 amino acids. The V gene lost 3 bases and the J gene lost 4 bases, with 9 bases spanning the gap. Germline V gene sequence: CDR1 SGHVS, CDR2 FQNEAQ. The whole variable domain, filled in from reference TRBV7-8 and TRBJ1-2, reads GAGVSQSPRYKVAKRGQDVALRCDPISGHVSLFWYQQALGQGPEFLTYFQNEAQLDKSGLPSDRFFAERPEGSVSTLKIQRTQQEDSAVYLCASSFSGAYGYTFGSGTRLTVV.

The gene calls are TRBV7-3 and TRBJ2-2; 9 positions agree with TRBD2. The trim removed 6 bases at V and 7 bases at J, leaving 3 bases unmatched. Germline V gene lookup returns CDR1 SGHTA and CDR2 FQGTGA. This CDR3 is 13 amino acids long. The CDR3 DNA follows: TGTGCCAGCAGGAGGACTAGCGACGGGGAGCTGTTTTTT. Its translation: CASRRTSDGELFF.

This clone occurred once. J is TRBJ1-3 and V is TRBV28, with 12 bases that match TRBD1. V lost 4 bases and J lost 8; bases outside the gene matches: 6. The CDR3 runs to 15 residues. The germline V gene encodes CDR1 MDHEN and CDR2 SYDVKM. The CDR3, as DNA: TGTGCCAGCAGTTCACCGGGACAGGGGGCGGACACCATATATTTT. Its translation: CASSSPGQGADTIYF.

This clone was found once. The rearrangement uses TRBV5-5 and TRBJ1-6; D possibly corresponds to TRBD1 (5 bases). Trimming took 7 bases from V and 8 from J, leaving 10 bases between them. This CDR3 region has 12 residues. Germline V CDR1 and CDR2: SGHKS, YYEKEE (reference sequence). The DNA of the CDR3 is TGTGCCAGCGCCCCCAGGGATTCACCCCTCCACTTT. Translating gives CASAPRDSPLHF.

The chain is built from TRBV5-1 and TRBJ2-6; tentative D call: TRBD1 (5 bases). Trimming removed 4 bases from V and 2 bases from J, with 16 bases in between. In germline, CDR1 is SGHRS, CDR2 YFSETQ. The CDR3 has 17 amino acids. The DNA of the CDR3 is TGCGCCAGCAGCCCCTCAGGGATGGACACTGGGGCCAACGTCCTGACTTTC. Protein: CASSPSGMDTGANVLTF.

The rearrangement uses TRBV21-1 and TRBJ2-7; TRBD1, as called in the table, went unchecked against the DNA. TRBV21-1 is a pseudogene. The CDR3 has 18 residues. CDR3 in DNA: TGTGCCAGCAGCAGTCAGGGGGCGAGTGCACCCCCCCCCGACGAGCAGTACTTC. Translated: CASSSQGASAPPPDEQYF.

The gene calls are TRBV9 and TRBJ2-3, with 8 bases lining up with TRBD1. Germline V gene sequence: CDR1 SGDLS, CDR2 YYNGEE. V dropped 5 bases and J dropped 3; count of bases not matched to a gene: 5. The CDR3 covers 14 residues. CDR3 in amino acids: CASSETGVTDTQYF. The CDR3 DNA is TGTGCCAGCAGTGAGACAGGGGTAACAGATACGCAGTATTTT.

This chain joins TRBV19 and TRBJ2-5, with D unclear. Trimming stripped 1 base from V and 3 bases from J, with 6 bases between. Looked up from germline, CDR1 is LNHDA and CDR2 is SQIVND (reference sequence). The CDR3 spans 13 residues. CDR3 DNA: TGTGCCAGTAGTATAGGCGGTAAAGAGACCCAGTACTTC. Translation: CASSIGGKETQYF.

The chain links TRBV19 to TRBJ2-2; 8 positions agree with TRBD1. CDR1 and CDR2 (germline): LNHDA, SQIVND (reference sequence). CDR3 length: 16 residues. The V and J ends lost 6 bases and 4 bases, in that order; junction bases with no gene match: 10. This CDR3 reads CASSRRQGMGTGELFF. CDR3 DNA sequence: TGTGCCAGTAGCCGCCGACAGGGGATGGGCACCGGGGAGCTGTTTTTT.

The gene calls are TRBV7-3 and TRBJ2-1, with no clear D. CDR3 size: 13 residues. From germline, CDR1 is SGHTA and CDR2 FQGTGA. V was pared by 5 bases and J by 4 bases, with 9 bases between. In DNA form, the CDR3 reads TGTGCCAGCAGCCTAAGGGCGTACAATGAGCAGTTCTTC. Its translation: CASSLRAYNEQFF.

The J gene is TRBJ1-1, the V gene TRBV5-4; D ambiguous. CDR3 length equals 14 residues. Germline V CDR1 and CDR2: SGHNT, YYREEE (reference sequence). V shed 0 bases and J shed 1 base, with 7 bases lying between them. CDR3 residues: CASSLDNENTEAFF. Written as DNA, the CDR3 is TGTGCCAGCAGCTTGGACAACGAGAACACTGAAGCTTTCTTT. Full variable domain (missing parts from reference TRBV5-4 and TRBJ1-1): ETGVTQSPTHLIKTRGQQVTLRCSSQSGHNTVSWYQQALGQGPQFIFQYYREEENGRGNFPPRFSGLQFPNYSSELNVNALELDDSALYLCASSLDNENTEAFFGQGTRLTVV.

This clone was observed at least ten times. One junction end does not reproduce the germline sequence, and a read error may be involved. The CDR3: CATSESRTSRDTQYF. CDR3 in DNA: TGTGCCACCAGTGAGAGTAGGACTAGCAGAGATACGCAGTATTTT. J is TRBJ2-3 and V is TRBV24-1; 8 bases map to TRBD2. The germline V gene has CDR1 KGHDR and CDR2 SFDVKD. This CDR3 contains 15 residues.

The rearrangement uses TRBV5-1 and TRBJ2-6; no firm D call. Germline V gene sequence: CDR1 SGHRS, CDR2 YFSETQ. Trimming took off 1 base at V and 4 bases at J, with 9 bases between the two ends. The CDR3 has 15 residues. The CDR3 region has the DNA TGCGCCAGCAGCTTGACTCCGTCGGGGGCCAACGTCCTGACTTTC. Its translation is CASSLTPSGANVLTF.

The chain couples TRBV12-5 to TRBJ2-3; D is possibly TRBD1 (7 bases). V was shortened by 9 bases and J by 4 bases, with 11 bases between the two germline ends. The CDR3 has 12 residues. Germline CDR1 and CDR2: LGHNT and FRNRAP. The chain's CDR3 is CASQGGSDTQYF. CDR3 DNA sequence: TGTGCTAGCCAGGGGGGCTCAGATACGCAGTATTTT.

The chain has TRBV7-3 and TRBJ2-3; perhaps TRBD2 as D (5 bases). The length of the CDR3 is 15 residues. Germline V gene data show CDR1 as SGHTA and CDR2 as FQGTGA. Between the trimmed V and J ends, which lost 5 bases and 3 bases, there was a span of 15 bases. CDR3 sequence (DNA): TGTGCCAGCAGCCTCCTAGCCTCTATGACAGATACGCAGTATTTT. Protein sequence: CASSLLASMTDTQYF.

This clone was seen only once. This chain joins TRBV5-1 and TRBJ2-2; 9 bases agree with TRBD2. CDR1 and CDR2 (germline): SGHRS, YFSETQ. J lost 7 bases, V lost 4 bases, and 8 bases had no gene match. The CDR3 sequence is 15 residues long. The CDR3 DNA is TGCGCCAGCAGCCGGGATAGCGGGGGCGTCGGGGAGCTGTTTTTT. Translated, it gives CASSRDSGGVGELFF.

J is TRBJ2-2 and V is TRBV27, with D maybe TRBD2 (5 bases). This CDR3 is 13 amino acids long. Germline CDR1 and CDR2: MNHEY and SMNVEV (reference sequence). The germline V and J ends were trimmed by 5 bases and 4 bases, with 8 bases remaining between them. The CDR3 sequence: CASSPGLTGELFF. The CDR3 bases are TGTGCCAGCAGTCCCGGACTCACCGGGGAGCTGTTTTTT.

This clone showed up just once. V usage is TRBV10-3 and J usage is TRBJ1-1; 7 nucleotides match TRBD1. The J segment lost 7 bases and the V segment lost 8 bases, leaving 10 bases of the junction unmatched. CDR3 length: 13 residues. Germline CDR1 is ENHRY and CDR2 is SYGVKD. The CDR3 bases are TGTGCCATCTCTGGAGACAGGGATTATGAAGCTTTCTTT. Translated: CAISGDRDYEAFF.

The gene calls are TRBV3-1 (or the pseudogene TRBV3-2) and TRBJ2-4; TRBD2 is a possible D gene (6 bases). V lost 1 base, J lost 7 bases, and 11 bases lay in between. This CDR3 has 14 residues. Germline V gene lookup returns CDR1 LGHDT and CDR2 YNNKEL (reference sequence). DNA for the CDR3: TGTGCCAGCAGCCAAGCTAGCGCCTCGAACATTCAGTACTTC. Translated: CASSQASASNIQYF.

The CDR3 nucleotides are TGTGCCAGCAGTAGGACCCCAGGGTGGGGTGGCACAGATACGCAGTATTTT. Its protein product is CASSRTPGWGGTDTQYF. The V call is TRBV27, the J call TRBJ2-3; D possibly corresponds to TRBD1 (5 bases). Looked up from germline, CDR1 is MNHEY and CDR2 is SMNVEV (reference sequence). With 5 bases removed from V and 1 base from J, the gap between germline ends came to 19 bases. The CDR3 contains 17 residues.

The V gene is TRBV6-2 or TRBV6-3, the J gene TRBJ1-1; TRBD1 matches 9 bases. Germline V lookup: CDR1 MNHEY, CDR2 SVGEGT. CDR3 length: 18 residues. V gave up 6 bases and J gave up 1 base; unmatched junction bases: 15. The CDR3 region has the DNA TGTGCCAGCAGCTCCCCTCCTGACAGGGGGGACGCGAACACTGAAGCTTTCTTT. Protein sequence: CASSSPPDRGDANTEAFF.

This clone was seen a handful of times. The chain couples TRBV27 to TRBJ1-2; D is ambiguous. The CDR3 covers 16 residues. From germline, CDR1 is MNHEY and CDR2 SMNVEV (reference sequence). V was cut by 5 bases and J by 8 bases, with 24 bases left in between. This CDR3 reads CASSPRTRLEVRGYTF. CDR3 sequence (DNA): TGTGCCAGCAGTCCAAGGACCCGGTTGGAGGTGCGCGGCTACACCTTC.

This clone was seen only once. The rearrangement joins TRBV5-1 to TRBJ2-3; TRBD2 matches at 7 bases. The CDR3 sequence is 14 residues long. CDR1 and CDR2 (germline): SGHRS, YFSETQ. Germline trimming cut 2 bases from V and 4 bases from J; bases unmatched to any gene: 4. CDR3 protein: CASSFAGVADTQYF. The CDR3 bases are TGCGCCAGCAGCTTTGCGGGAGTGGCAGATACGCAGTATTTT.